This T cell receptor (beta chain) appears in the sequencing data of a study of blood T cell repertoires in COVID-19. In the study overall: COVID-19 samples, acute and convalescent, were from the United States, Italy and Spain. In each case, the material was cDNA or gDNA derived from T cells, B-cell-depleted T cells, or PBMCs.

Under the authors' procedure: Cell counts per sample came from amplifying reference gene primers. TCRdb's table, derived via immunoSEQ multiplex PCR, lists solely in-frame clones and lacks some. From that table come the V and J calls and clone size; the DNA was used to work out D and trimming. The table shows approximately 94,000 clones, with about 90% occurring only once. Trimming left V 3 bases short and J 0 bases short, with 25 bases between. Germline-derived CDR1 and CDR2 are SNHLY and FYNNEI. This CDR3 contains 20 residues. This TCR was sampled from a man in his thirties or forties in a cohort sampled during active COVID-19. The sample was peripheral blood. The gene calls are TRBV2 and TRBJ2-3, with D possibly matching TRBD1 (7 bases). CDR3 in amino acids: CASSDRLGGRRTGSTDTQYF. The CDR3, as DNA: TGTGCCAGCAGTGATCGCCTTGGAGGGCGGAGGACAGGTAGCACAGATACGCAGTATTTT.